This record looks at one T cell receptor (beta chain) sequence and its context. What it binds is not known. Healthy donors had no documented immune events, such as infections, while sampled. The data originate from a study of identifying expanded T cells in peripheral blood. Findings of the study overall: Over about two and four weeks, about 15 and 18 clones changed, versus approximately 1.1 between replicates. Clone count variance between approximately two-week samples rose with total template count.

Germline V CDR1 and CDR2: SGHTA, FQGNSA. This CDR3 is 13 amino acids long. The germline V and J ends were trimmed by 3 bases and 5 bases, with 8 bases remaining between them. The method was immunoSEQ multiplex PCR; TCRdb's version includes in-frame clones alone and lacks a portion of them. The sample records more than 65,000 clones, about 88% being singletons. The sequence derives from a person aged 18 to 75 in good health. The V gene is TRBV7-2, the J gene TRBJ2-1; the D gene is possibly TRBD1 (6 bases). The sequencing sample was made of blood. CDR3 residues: CASSLGAHNEQFF. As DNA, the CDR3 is TGTGCCAGCAGCTTGGGGGCCCACAATGAGCAGTTCTTC.